Many counts were recorded for the clone carrying this TCR beta chain. Its antigen is not known. Axillary draining lymph nodes of breast cancer patients supplied the node samples. TCRdb processed the multiplex PCR reads anew with MiXCR; each CDR3 protein has one entry. The sample shows over 200,000 distinct CDR3 sequences, approximately 30% of them seen only once. The data are from a study of breast tumors, draining lymph nodes, adjacent tissues. Regarding the study as a whole: Tumor repertoires ranked between lymph nodes and nontumor tissue in diversity, with V and J gene preferences. The data were judged consistent with most tumor T cells coming from lymph node and expanding in tumor.

The ends lost 1 base at V and 1 base at J; junction bases unmatched: 9. Germline CDR1 LGHNA, CDR2 YSLEER. The CDR3 sequence is 17 residues long. The source material was axillary lymph node tissue. V is TRBV4-3 and J is TRBJ2-7; 8 nucleotides match TRBD1. The sequence came from a female donor with breast cancer. Some clones in this sample may be carry-over from other donors' samples. Here the CDR3 reads CASSQALGQAVSYEQYF. The CDR3 DNA reads as TGCGCCAGCAGCCAAGCGCTGGGACAGGCAGTTTCCTACGAGCAGTACTTC.